This is a list of T cell receptor beta chains from one sample in a study of T cell responses to AZD1222 COVID-19 vaccine. Repertoires were generated with immunoSEQ multiplex PCR, while TCRdb's copy carries only in-frame clones and drops some. The sample lists about 110,000 clones, around 85% seen once, with approximately 4.6% in the top ten. The sample consisted of peripheral blood, taken on day 0 of AZD1222 vaccination. These receptors were obtained from an adult in good health. CDR3s include the opening cysteine and the closing phenylalanine or tryptophan. The D gene is left open where the match is weak. Expanded clones are given a class, and other clones once, few, many or no size at all.

cdr3_nt	cdr3_aa	cdr3_length	clone_size	j_call	d_call	v_call
TGTGCCAGCAGCCGACGGGACAGGGCTGATAACACTGAAGCTTTCTTT	CASSRRDRADNTEAFF	16	.	TRBJ1-1	.	TRBV21-1
TGTGCCAGCCGTAAAAGGACGGGAGCCAAAAACATTCAGTACTTC	CASRKRTGAKNIQYF	15	.	TRBJ2-4	.	TRBV6-5
TGTGCCAGTAGTACCCGGACTAGCGGGAGCACAGATACGCAGTATTTT	CASSTRTSGSTDTQYF	16	few	TRBJ2-3	TRBD2	TRBV19
TGCGCCAGCAGCCAACGGACAGGATTCTATGGCTACACCTTC	CASSQRTGFYGYTF	14	.	TRBJ1-2	TRBD1	TRBV4-3
TGTGCCAGCAGTTTACCGGGACAGGGTAGCGAAAAACTGTTTTTT	CASSLPGQGSEKLFF	15	.	TRBJ1-4	TRBD1	TRBV28
TGTGCCAGCAGCGTAGTTTCGGGGGGCCCTGGAAACACCATATATTTT	CASSVVSGGPGNTIYF	16	.	TRBJ1-3	.	TRBV9
TGTGCCAGCAGTCGCGGGACACCCGAGGGGAAACTGTTTTTT	CASSRGTPEGKLFF	14	once	TRBJ1-4	.	TRBV6-6
TGTGCCAGCAGTCAGGGGAACACTGAAGCTTTCTTT	CASSQGNTEAFF	12	.	TRBJ1-1	.	TRBV6-5
TGCAGCGGTCGAAGAAGGTGGGACCCAGGCACAGATACGCAGTATTTT	CSGRRRWDPGTDTQYF	16	.	TRBJ2-3	.	TRBV29-1
TGTGCCAGCAGCCCACTTGCCCCAGAGACCCAGTACTTC	CASSPLAPETQYF	13	many	TRBJ2-5	.	TRBV5-8
TGTGCCAGCAGCTCTACCGGGACTGGTCCCTACGAGCAGTACTTC	CASSSTGTGPYEQYF	15	.	TRBJ2-7	.	TRBV7-2
TGTGCCAGCAGTGGTTATAGCGGGGGGCAAGAGACCCAGTACTTC	CASSGYSGGQETQYF	15	few	TRBJ2-5	TRBD2	TRBV2
TGTGCCAGCAGTTACTCTGCCATCCTCTACGAGCAGTACTTC	CASSYSAILYEQYF	14	.	TRBJ2-7	.	TRBV6-2/TRBV6-3
TGTGCCAGCAGCTTGGAGGGGCGACCTAATCAGCCCCAGCATTTT	CASSLEGRPNQPQHF	15	.	TRBJ1-5	.	TRBV5-6
TGTGCCAGCAGGGGGCCGGGGGACTATGGCTACACCTTC	CASRGPGDYGYTF	13	.	TRBJ1-2	.	TRBV2
TGTGCCAGCAGCGTAGAAGACGCAGCGCTAGGGGATACGCAGTATTTT	CASSVEDAALGDTQYF	16	few	TRBJ2-3	.	TRBV9
TGTGCCAGCAGATCCACCGGGACAAAGAATGAAAAACTGTTTTTT	CASRSTGTKNEKLFF	15	.	TRBJ1-4	.	TRBV2
TGTGCCAGCAGCTTAAGAGGGCAGGGAGGCAATCAGCCCCAGCATTTT	CASSLRGQGGNQPQHF	16	.	TRBJ1-5	.	TRBV7-2
TGTGCCAGCAGCTTTTTGATCACAGGGAATTCACCCCTCCACTTT	CASSFLITGNSPLHF	15	.	TRBJ1-6	.	TRBV5-8
TGTGCCAGCAGCTCCCGGCGGGGGGCCTCCACCGGGGAGCTGTTTTTT	CASSSRRGASTGELFF	16	.	TRBJ2-2	TRBD2	TRBV5-5
TGTGCCAGCAGTTTAACCCTCCTGGGATCCGGTTTTTCCTACGAGCAGTACTTC	CASSLTLLGSGFSYEQYF	18	once	TRBJ2-7	.	TRBV28
TGTGCCACCAGTGATTGGACAGGGGGCGCCTATAGTAGTGGCTACACCTTC	CATSDWTGGAYSSGYTF	17	.	TRBJ1-2	TRBD1	TRBV24-1
TGTGCCAGCACCCGGTATTCGGACGGCTACACCTTC	CASTRYSDGYTF	12	.	TRBJ1-2	.	TRBV6-6
TGTGCCAGCAAAAGGGGGCGGTCAACTAATGAAAAACTGTTTTTT	CASKRGRSTNEKLFF	15	.	TRBJ1-4	TRBD1	TRBV27
TGTGCCACCAGCAGTCTAGCGGGGGGACGCACAGATACGCAGTATTTT	CATSSLAGGRTDTQYF	16	few	TRBJ2-3	TRBD2	TRBV15
TGTGCCAGCAGCTTAAATACTGGCCTAGCCAAAAACATTCAGTACTTC	CASSLNTGLAKNIQYF	16	.	TRBJ2-4	.	TRBV7-2
TGTGCCAGCAGTTTCGGACAGGGGCAAGGAAGCACTGAAGCTTTCTTT	CASSFGQGQGSTEAFF	16	.	TRBJ1-1	TRBD1	TRBV6-2/TRBV6-3
TGCGCCAGCAGCCAAGAGCACAGGGCCTACTATGGCTACACCTTC	CASSQEHRAYYGYTF	15	.	TRBJ1-2	.	TRBV4-3
TGTGCCAGCAGTTACCGGGATCGGACCGGGGAGCTGTTTTTT	CASSYRDRTGELFF	14	.	TRBJ2-2	.	TRBV6-5
TGTGCCAGCAGTTTGAGACAGGGAACTGAAGCTTTCTTT	CASSLRQGTEAFF	13	.	TRBJ1-1	TRBD1	TRBV28
TGTGCCAGCAGTGGGGTTGCCACTAACTATGGCTACACCTTC	CASSGVATNYGYTF	14	few	TRBJ1-2	.	TRBV28
TGTGCCAGCAGCTTCATGGACGGAGCTTTCTTT	CASSFMDGAFF	11	.	TRBJ1-1	.	TRBV11-2
TGTGCCAGCTCACCACCGTCCCCCCGGAAAAGTGAGACCCAGTACTTC	CASSPPSPRKSETQYF	16	once	TRBJ2-5	.	TRBV18
TGCAGCGTTGTCGGGGAGACCCAGTACTTC	CSVVGETQYF	10	.	TRBJ2-5	.	TRBV29-1
TGTGCCAGCAGTTACTCACTAGCGGGAGGGGGATACAATGAGCAGTTCTTC	CASSYSLAGGGYNEQFF	17	.	TRBJ2-1	TRBD2	TRBV6-2/TRBV6-3
TGTGCCAGCAGTTCCCTAGACAGGGGGAATTGGGAGACCCAGTACTTC	CASSSLDRGNWETQYF	16	once	TRBJ2-5	TRBD1	TRBV28
TGCGCCAGCAGCCAAGAACGGACGGGCTCTGGAAACACCATATATTTT	CASSQERTGSGNTIYF	16	.	TRBJ1-3	.	TRBV4-1
TGTGCCAGCAGTTTTCGACGGGGCACTGAAGCTTTCTTT	CASSFRRGTEAFF	13	.	TRBJ1-1	.	TRBV28
TGTGCCAGCAGCTTAGCCCAGCGTGGGGAGACCCAGTACTTC	CASSLAQRGETQYF	14	.	TRBJ2-5	.	TRBV7-2
TGTGCCAGTAGTATAGGGGGACGGTCGATCTACGAGCAGTACTTC	CASSIGGRSIYEQYF	15	.	TRBJ2-7	.	TRBV19
TGTGCCAGCAGCCTCCGACTAGCGGGGGGCGGGGATACGCAGTATTTT	CASSLRLAGGGDTQYF	16	.	TRBJ2-3	TRBD2	TRBV7-2
TGTGCCAGCTCACCACTGGGGCCGGGGAGCACTGAAGCTTTCTTT	CASSPLGPGSTEAFF	15	.	TRBJ1-1	.	TRBV18
TGTGCCAGCAGCTTTGGGGACCGCCGTAATTCTGAAGCTTTCTTT	CASSFGDRRNSEAFF	15	.	TRBJ1-1	.	TRBV7-2
TGTGCCAGCAGCCCTAGAGTGGGGCCGAAACTGTTTTTT	CASSPRVGPKLFF	13	.	TRBJ1-4	.	TRBV7-8
TGTGCCAGCCAAAGGGGGCCCTCCTACAATGAGCAGTTCTTC	CASQRGPSYNEQFF	14	once	TRBJ2-1	TRBD1	TRBV19
TGTGCCAGCAGTTGGACAGGGGAGACGACTAATGAAAAACTGTTTTTT	CASSWTGETTNEKLFF	16	.	TRBJ1-4	TRBD1	TRBV28
TGTGCCAGCAGCTCAGCAGGGGGCGCTTACAATGAGCAGTTCTTC	CASSSAGGAYNEQFF	15	once	TRBJ2-1	TRBD1	TRBV7-3
TGTGCCAGCAGGTCGGACAGGTCCTATGGCTACACCTTC	CASRSDRSYGYTF	13	.	TRBJ1-2	TRBD1	TRBV6-5
TGTGCCAGCAAAAACGATGTAGACGAGGGGCCCCAGCATTTT	CASKNDVDEGPQHF	14	.	TRBJ1-5	.	TRBV2
TGTGCCACCAGTGACCGGACAGGGAGCTCCTACGAGCAGTACTTC	CATSDRTGSSYEQYF	15	.	TRBJ2-7	TRBD1	TRBV24-1
TGCGCCAGCAGCCAAGGGGGGTTTATCGGACTAGCGGTAGGAGAGACCCAGTACTTC	CASSQGGFIGLAVGETQYF	19	.	TRBJ2-5	TRBD2	TRBV4-1
TGTGCCAGCTCACTCCGCCCGGGACGTAAAGAGACCCAGTACTTC	CASSLRPGRKETQYF	15	.	TRBJ2-5	.	TRBV18
TGTGCCAGCAAGCCTCGGAACACCCTAGCTAGCACAGATACGCAGTATTTT	CASKPRNTLASTDTQYF	17	.	TRBJ2-3	.	TRBV2
TGTGCCAGCAGTTCGCGGACAGGGCTCACAGATACGCAGTATTTT	CASSSRTGLTDTQYF	15	.	TRBJ2-3	TRBD1	TRBV28